One and the same sample provided the 30 T cell receptor beta chains below, sequenced in a study of technical replicates of blood from several donors. The assay was immunoSEQ multiplex PCR, and TCRdb's table has in-frame clones only and misses some. Here the sample spans 75,000 to 90,000 clones, around 93% being singletons. Specimen: T cells isolated from PBMCs. These receptors were taken from a human donor in good health.

This chain links TRBV9 with TRBJ2-2; 7 nucleotides line up with TRBD2. Per germline, CDR1 SGDLS and CDR2 YYNGEE. V lost 4 bases, J lost 2 bases, and 14 bases stayed unmatched. The CDR3 spans 18 residues. CDR3 bases: TGTGCCAGCAGCACACCTCGGGGCGGGGGACCTAACACCGGGGAGCTGTTTTTT. Protein: CASSTPRGGGPNTGELFF.

The V and J genes are TRBV5-1 and TRBJ2-3; maybe TRBD1 (5 bases). The CDR3 is 13 amino acids. V was shortened by 2 bases and J by 6 bases, with 10 bases between the two germline ends. CDR1 is SGHRS, CDR2 YFSETQ, per germline. The CDR3 reads CASSLQVSDTQYF. The CDR3 region has the DNA TGCGCCAGCAGCTTACAGGTTTCTGATACGCAGTATTTT. The full variable domain, with the rest looked up from reference TRBV5-1 and TRBJ2-3, is KAGVTQTPRYLIKTRGQQVTLSCSPISGHRSVSWYQQTPGQGLQFLFEYFSETQRNKGNFPGRFSGRQFSNSRSEMNVSTLELGDSALYLCASSLQVSDTQYFGPGTRLTVL.

V and J are TRBV6-5 and TRBJ2-1; D ambiguous. The CDR3 consists of 16 residues. The V end lost 2 bases, the J end lost 1 base, and 12 bases lay between the germline ends. The V gene's germline CDR1 is MNHEY and CDR2 SVGAGI. The CDR3 spells CASSYVFTASYNEQFF. CDR3 nucleotides: TGTGCCAGCAGTTACGTATTTACAGCTTCCTACAATGAGCAGTTCTTC.

The rearrangement links TRBV9 to TRBJ2-7; a possible D gene is TRBD2 (5 bases). Germline V gene sequence: CDR1 SGDLS, CDR2 YYNGEE. V shed 8 bases and J shed 1 base, with 10 bases lying between them. CDR3 size: 12 residues. The CDR3 here is CASGSASYEQYF. DNA for the CDR3: TGTGCCAGTGGTAGCGCTTCCTACGAGCAGTACTTC.

This clone appeared a single time. This chain uses TRBV27 with TRBJ2-1, with 7 bases identical to TRBD2. Germline V gene sequence: CDR1 MNHEY, CDR2 SMNVEV (reference sequence). The CDR3 is 15 residues long. V was pared by 4 bases and J by 7 bases, with 10 bases of the junction left unmatched. CDR3 sequence reads: CASSSAGAIFNEQFF. CDR3 DNA sequence: TGTGCCAGCAGTTCTGCGGGAGCTATTTTTAATGAGCAGTTCTTC.

The chain is built from TRBV4-2 and TRBJ2-3; the match to TRBD2 covers 11 bases. The CDR3 loop spans 18 amino acids. J lost 0 bases, V lost 4 bases, and 9 bases had no gene match. The V gene's germline CDR1 is LGHNA and CDR2 YNFKEQ. The DNA of the CDR3 is TGTGCCAGCAGCCGGATTTCTAGCGGGGGGACGAGCACAGATACGCAGTATTTT. It translates to CASSRISSGGTSTDTQYF.

The V gene is TRBV7-8, the J gene TRBJ1-3, with TRBD1 matching over 8 bases. V lost 3 bases and J lost 5; bases outside the gene matches: 9. The germline gives CDR1 SGHVS, CDR2 FQNEAQ. The CDR3 extends over 16 amino acids. For the CDR3, the DNA is TGTGCCAGCAGCTTCCGGGACAGGATACTGCGAAACACCATATATTTT. Protein: CASSFRDRILRNTIYF.

This CDR3 reads CASSLREFVDTQYF. CDR3 DNA: TGTGCCAGCAGTTTGCGGGAGTTTGTAGATACGCAGTATTTT. The chain couples TRBV27 to TRBJ2-3, with 7 positions matching TRBD2. J was trimmed by 5 bases and V by 3 bases; bases with no gene match: 5. The CDR3 has 14 amino acids. Germline V CDR1 and CDR2: MNHEY, SMNVEV (reference sequence).

The CDR3 here is CASSLGAQSNTEAFF. CDR3 nucleotides: TGCGCCAGCAGCTTGGGGGCGCAATCGAACACTGAAGCTTTCTTT. This rearrangement joins TRBV5-1 to TRBJ1-1; D ambiguous. The germline V and J ends were trimmed by 0 bases and 1 base, with 10 bases remaining between them. CDR3 length equals 15 residues. Germline lookup yields CDR1 SGHRS and CDR2 YFSETQ.

This clone was observed once. This chain links TRBV7-9 with TRBJ1-1; 9 positions agree with TRBD1. The CDR3 totals 17 residues. The trim removed 5 bases at V and 0 bases at J, leaving 10 bases unmatched. Germline V lookup: CDR1 SEHNR, CDR2 FQNEAQ (reference sequence). The CDR3 DNA reads as TGTGCCAGCAGCAAAAGCCCAACAGGGGGCCTGAACACTGAAGCTTTCTTT. Protein: CASSKSPTGGLNTEAFF.

This rearrangement joins TRBV11-2 to TRBJ2-5; possibly TRBD1 for D (6 bases). The CDR3 spans 15 residues. V lost 1 base and J 2 bases, leaving 11 bases between the germline ends. CDR1 and CDR2 (germline): SGHAT, FQNNGV. The DNA for the CDR3 is TGTGCCAGCAGCTTAGTGGCAGGGGAACAAGAGACCCAGTACTTC. Its protein is CASSLVAGEQETQYF. Combining the CDR3 with reference TRBV11-2 and TRBJ2-5 gives the whole variable domain EAGVAQSPRYKIIEKRQSVAFWCNPISGHATLYWYQQILGQGPKLLIQFQNNGVVDDSQLPKDRFSAERLKGVDSTLKIQPAKLEDSAVYLCASSLVAGEQETQYFGPGTRLLVL.

The V gene is TRBV28, the J gene TRBJ1-2, with D hard to call. Germline loops: CDR1 MDHEN, CDR2 SYDVKM. The CDR3 is 15 residues long. Trimming left V 7 bases short and J 8 bases short, with 23 bases between. CDR3 DNA sequence: TGTGCCAGCACCCCCCTAGGGTTGGGAGGACGAGGCTACACCTTC. Its protein is CASTPLGLGGRGYTF.

The count of this clone is one. The rearrangement joins TRBV6-5 to TRBJ2-7; 7 nucleotides agree with TRBD1. There are 15 residues in the CDR3. With 6 bases clipped from V and 1 base from J, the junction kept 9 bases outside the gene matches. Looked up from germline, CDR1 is MNHEY and CDR2 is SVGAGI. CDR3 coding DNA: TGTGCCAGCAGAGCCCCGGGACAGCAGTCCTACGAGCAGTACTTC. It translates to CASRAPGQQSYEQYF.

This chain joins TRBV9 and TRBJ1-3, with 7 nucleotides matching TRBD1. CDR1 and CDR2 (germline): SGDLS, YYNGEE. The length of the CDR3 is 12 residues. With V trimmed by 0 bases and J by 15 bases, 6 bases remained unmatched. CDR3 in amino acids: CASSVGGTVPYF. In nucleotides, the CDR3 is TGTGCCAGCAGCGTAGGGGGGACAGTCCCATATTTT.

This clone was detected only once. V gene TRBV2 combines with J gene TRBJ2-5; 9 bases match TRBD2. In germline, CDR1 is SNHLY, CDR2 FYNNEI. The CDR3 covers 15 residues. V was clipped by 7 bases and J by 5 bases; unmatched bases: 11. This CDR3 is CASTPWAGGLETQYF. CDR3 sequence (DNA): TGTGCCAGCACCCCTTGGGCGGGGGGGTTGGAGACCCAGTACTTC.

This clone appeared once. The rearrangement links TRBV4-2 to TRBJ2-1; TRBD1 is a possible D gene (6 bases). This CDR3 is built from 15 residues. Germline CDR1 is LGHNA and CDR2 is YNFKEQ. Trimming took 1 base from V and 9 from J, leaving 16 bases between them. DNA of the CDR3: TGTGCCAGCAGCCAAGCCCTAGTTCTCAGGGGTGAGCAGTTCTTC. This encodes CASSQALVLRGEQFF.

This clone was observed once. The chain couples TRBV7-2 to TRBJ1-1; D might be TRBD1 (6 bases). Trimming removed 1 base at V and 1 base at J, with 10 bases between. This CDR3 spans 15 amino acids. Germline CDR1 reads SGHTA; CDR2 reads FQGNSA. The DNA for the CDR3 is TGTGCCAGCAGCTTAGGCCCCAGGGGGAACACTGAAGCTTTCTTT. This translates into CASSLGPRGNTEAFF.

The V call is TRBV7-9, the J call TRBJ2-3; 10 nucleotides agree with TRBD2. Germline V gene data show CDR1 as SEHNR and CDR2 as FQNEAQ (reference sequence). The CDR3 consists of 17 residues. V lost 2 bases, J lost 5 bases, and 10 bases stayed unmatched. CDR3 DNA sequence: TGTGCCAGCAGCTTAAAAGGGCTAGCGGGAGAGGTAGATACGCAGTATTTT. Amino acids: CASSLKGLAGEVDTQYF.

The V gene is TRBV2, the J gene TRBJ2-5; 10 bases align to TRBD2. There are 16 residues in the CDR3. CDR1 SNHLY and CDR2 FYNNEI come from the germline V gene. Losses at the gene ends were 4 bases for V and 0 bases for J; bases not matched to a gene: 5. CDR3 DNA sequence: TGTGCCAGCAGTGCCGGTCTAGCGGGGGACCAAGAGACCCAGTACTTC. Translating it yields CASSAGLAGDQETQYF.

The chain carries TRBV19 and TRBJ2-7, with 12 bases matching TRBD2. V shed 3 bases and J 3 bases; nucleotides not matched to a gene: 0. Germline V lookup: CDR1 LNHDA, CDR2 SQIVND (reference sequence). This CDR3 has 14 residues. Written as DNA, the CDR3 is TGTGCCAGTAGTATGACTAGCGGGAGCTACGAGCAGTACTTC. Translated, it gives CASSMTSGSYEQYF.

The chain has TRBV19 and TRBJ1-5; D possibly corresponds to TRBD1 (5 bases). Germline V gene lookup returns CDR1 LNHDA and CDR2 SQIVND (reference sequence). This CDR3 is 14 amino acids long. V gave up 7 bases and J gave up 5 bases, with 15 bases separating them. The CDR3 protein is CASIGGTGDQPQHF. In DNA form, the CDR3 reads TGTGCCAGTATCGGAGGGACCGGGGATCAGCCCCAGCATTTT.

The chain has TRBV5-3 and TRBJ1-1, with 8 bases aligning to TRBD1. TRBV5-3 is known as an ORF, though its function is uncertain. Trimming at V came to 3 bases and at J to 0 bases, leaving 13 bases not matched to a gene. CDR3 length equals 18 residues. The CDR3 loop is CARSSSRGPYQLNTEAFF. DNA for the CDR3: TGTGCCAGAAGCTCCTCCAGGGGGCCTTACCAACTGAACACTGAAGCTTTCTTT.

This clone occurred once. The J gene is TRBJ2-3, the V gene TRBV9; TRBD2 matches at 12 bases. The V segment lost 3 bases and the J segment 0 bases; nucleotides outside the gene matches: 8. The CDR3 is 18 residues long. CDR1 SGDLS and CDR2 YYNGEE come from the germline V gene. CDR3: CASSGRLAGVDSTDTQYF. In nucleotides, the CDR3 is TGTGCCAGCAGCGGGAGACTAGCGGGAGTTGATAGCACAGATACGCAGTATTTT.

The V and J genes are TRBV2 and TRBJ2-7, with 10 positions matching TRBD1. After removal of 6 bases from V and 5 bases from J, the junction contained 7 bases not matched to a gene. Germline V gives CDR1 SNHLY, CDR2 FYNNEI. This CDR3 is built from 14 residues. The CDR3 reads CASRTGGQSNEQYF. The CDR3 nucleotides read TGTGCCAGCAGGACAGGGGGCCAATCCAACGAGCAGTACTTC.

CDR3 amino acids: CASSLGTSGGPGANVLTF. In DNA form, the CDR3 reads TGCGCCAGCAGCCTTGGGACTAGCGGGGGACCTGGGGCCAACGTCCTGACTTTC. The V and J genes are TRBV5-1 and TRBJ2-6, with 14 positions matching TRBD2. The V and J ends lost 4 bases and 2 bases, in that order; junction bases with no gene match: 5. Germline V lookup: CDR1 SGHRS, CDR2 YFSETQ. CDR3 size: 18 residues.

The chain joins TRBV19 to TRBJ1-5; TRBD1 matches 8 bases. Germline V lookup: CDR1 LNHDA, CDR2 SQIVND (reference sequence). Trimming took 3 bases from V and 0 from J; bases not matched to a gene: 7. The CDR3 spans 17 residues. CDR3 in amino acids: CASSILQGVYSNQPQHF. The CDR3 DNA follows: TGTGCCAGTAGTATCCTACAGGGGGTCTATAGCAATCAGCCCCAGCATTTT.

The chain links TRBV4-1 to TRBJ2-2; 12 nucleotides align to TRBD2. Trimming took 1 base from V and 4 from J; bases not matched to a gene: 1. The germline V gene has CDR1 MGHRA and CDR2 YSYEKL. The CDR3 covers 16 residues. The CDR3 sequence: CASSQGLAGVTGELFF. CDR3 nucleotides: TGCGCCAGCAGCCAAGGACTAGCGGGAGTCACCGGGGAGCTGTTTTTT.

This rearrangement joins TRBV5-4 to TRBJ1-2, with TRBD1 as a possible D gene (5 bases). In germline, CDR1 is SGHNT, CDR2 YYREEE (reference sequence). This CDR3 has 15 amino acids. V was pared by 0 bases and J by 2 bases, with 11 bases between. CDR3 nucleotide sequence: TGTGCCAGCAGCTTGGAACAGGCCGAGAACTATGGCTACACCTTC. This gives the protein CASSLEQAENYGYTF. Drawing the rest from reference TRBV5-4 and TRBJ1-2, the complete variable domain is ETGVTQSPTHLIKTRGQQVTLRCSSQSGHNTVSWYQQALGQGPQFIFQYYREEENGRGNFPPRFSGLQFPNYSSELNVNALELDDSALYLCASSLEQAENYGYTFGSGTRLTVV.

The chain carries TRBV13 and TRBJ1-6; D might be TRBD1 (6 bases). V dropped 4 bases and J dropped 2 bases, with 12 bases sitting between them. CDR3 length: 16 residues. The V gene's germline CDR1 is PRHDT and CDR2 FYEKMQ (reference sequence). The CDR3 region is CASSSQGSTYNSPLHF. The CDR3 DNA follows: TGTGCCAGCAGCTCACAGGGTTCAACCTATAATTCACCCCTCCACTTT.

V and J are TRBV9 and TRBJ1-2, with 8 bases that match TRBD1. CDR3 size: 14 residues. CDR1 SGDLS and CDR2 YYNGEE come from the germline V gene. J gave up 5 bases and V 3 bases, and 6 bases lay outside the gene matches. The CDR3 loop is CASSAGQGSYGYTF. In DNA form, the CDR3 reads TGTGCCAGCAGCGCTGGACAGGGTAGTTATGGCTACACCTTC.